What follows is one TCR beta chain and its context. Its antigen remains undetermined. It has no much larger one-base neighbor in the sample; base qualities were not kept. This sample was included in a study of cytomegalovirus exposure and HLA in healthy donors (dated 2017 in TCRdb). Concerning the study at large: An earlier analysis of 587 of the donors reported under 300 Gb of sequence data and 117 million unique TCR beta sequences obtained from about 179 million T cells. An early release covering roughly 600 HLA-typed donors comprised roughly 300 gigabases of sequencing data and around 85 million unique TCR sequences. Of the roughly 410 genotyped donors, 75% to 85% were placed in the genetic ancestry cluster associated with self-reported Caucasian donors. The study was designed to test whether signatures of past pathogen exposure could be identified by cataloging public T cell receptors. The study used immunosequencing to profile the T cell repertoires of under 700 subjects and linked those repertoires to cytomegalovirus serostatus. Besides the first cohort of around 670 subjects, a separate validation cohort made up of 95 to 150 different subjects was used. The study combined high-throughput TCR immunosequencing, statistical association of individual TCRs with disease status, and machine learning to predict cytomegalovirus infection status. To study patterns of TCR occurrence, a later analysis re-analyzed previously published TCR beta repertoires from more than 550 donors and added high-resolution HLA genotyping. The later analysis used no new phenotypic data to find candidate immune exposures, relying instead on TCR beta sequences and their occurrence across donors. To decide whether each TCR beta V gene segment behaved as functional or pseudogenic, an earlier analysis of nearly 600 of the donors relied on high-throughput TCR beta sequencing. Donor age, sex, ethnicity and CMV serostatus were compiled alongside the repertoire data. Genome-wide SNP genotypes for about 65% of the roughly 700 donors were used in a later genetic analysis, which treated that subset as a discovery cohort. Every discovery cohort repertoire had been produced on one sequencing platform. HLA typing covered class I and class II loci at four-digit resolution. Typing coverage differed by locus: A, B, C, DRB1 and DQB1 were typed in about 620-630 donors, DQA1 in about 500, DPA1 in 606, and DPB1 in roughly 450. About 5 DR-DQ haplotypes were handled as single units for association and clustering, since linkage in the cohort was strong. Among some 410 genotyped donors of the cohort, an average of approximately 240,000 unique TCR beta nucleotide sequences was sequenced per donor, of which roughly 18% were non-productive.

The CDR3 runs 14 amino acids, cysteine and phenylalanine included. The read is trimmed to its CDR3 DNA, 42 bases read in frame from base 1. Ends trimmed: V by 5 bases, J by 2 bases; bases unmatched to a gene: 4. From a lookup of the germline V gene (reference sequence), CDR1 and CDR2 are SEHNR and FQNEAQ. The cohort was made up of under 800 healthy bone marrow donors. All cohort members were sampled while nominally healthy, although unrecorded immune exposures were likely present. The donor tested CMV seronegative and was one of the 352 seronegative cohort members. Each donor provided a peripheral blood sample, and peripheral blood mononuclear cells were used for TCR beta sequencing. Genomic DNA was extracted from the blood cell samples with the Qiagen DNeasy Blood Extraction Kit. Preparation of the library involved the immunoSEQ multiplex PCR assay. The multiplex PCR relied on a mix of 60 forward primers for TCR Vbeta segments and 13 reverse primers for TCR Jbeta segments. A multiplex PCR assay on genomic DNA amplified the CDR3 region of rearranged TCR beta genes. The amplified TCR beta libraries were sequenced on the Illumina HiSeq System as 87-base-pair reads. The paper's data handling went like this. Across the 500 to 700 repertoires, a later analysis counted about 81 million unique TCR beta chains, 9 million to 14 million of which were shared by at least two donors. Raw reads were error-corrected and collapsed into unique sequences by a nearest-neighbor algorithm in which closely related sequences were merged to remove PCR and sequencing errors. CDR3 sequences were aligned to IMGT reference sequences to assign V, D and J gene segments. For a sequence to be retained, at least a six-nucleotide match to both a V gene segment and a J gene segment was required. A rearrangement counted as productive if the CDR3 had no stop codons and remained in frame with V and J, and every other rearrangement counted as non-productive. CDR3 was defined by IMGT convention, running from the second conserved V-encoded cysteine to the conserved J-encoded phenylalanine. In an earlier analysis of more than 550 of the donors, sequences lacking an unambiguous match to a single V gene segment were excluded. In an earlier analysis of several hundred of the donors, V segments were called functional above 56.7% productive rearrangements and were called segregating when the between-donor standard deviation exceeded 5%. To diagnose cytomegalovirus status from the catalog of TCR beta chain sequences, a statistical classification framework was built. V and J gene assignment, in a later analysis, came from comparing TCR nucleotide sequences with IMGT/GENE-DB human TR gene sequences. A later analysis assigned CDR3 sequences and most-parsimonious VDJ recombination scenarios with the TCRdist pipeline. A later analysis defined each TCR beta chain by its CDR3 amino acid sequence plus V-gene family, and excluded reads lacking a unique V-gene family. In a later analysis, several hundred highly shared, low-generation-probability nucleotide sequences were removed to address suspected cross-contamination and a sequencing artifact. In a later analysis, a clonal expansion index was calculated for each public chain from normalized within-repertoire ranks of inferred template counts. Generation probabilities in a later analysis came from a VDJ recombination model fitted to out-of-frame rearrangements, and those results were checked against IGoR. In a later analysis, hypergeometric tests were used to score TCR-TCR, TCR-HLA and TCR-CMV co-occurrence, with a repertoire-size bias correction applied to TCR pairs. A later analysis estimated false discovery rates by permuting HLA or CMV assignments 20 times. A later analysis grouped co-occurring TCRs with DBSCAN, adding TCRdist sequence similarity when clustering within HLA-allele-positive subsets. Co-occurrence clustering excluded repertoires with fewer than 30,000 or more than 120,000 public chains, plus five with anomalous nucleotide sharing. What TCRdb holds here is the immuneACCESS table cut down to in-frame rearrangements. Part of the clones is not present; checked against another copy, under half of the missing clones reflect an unresolved V gene, and the others are unexplained. V and J calls and clone size follow that table, whereas D and trimming were derived from the DNA. This sample is represented by about 190,000 clones; roughly three quarters of them were singletons. Around 1.6% of the sample is held by the ten biggest clonotypes.

Broader findings and caveats from the paper: The cohort was sequenced for TCR beta chains only, and without alpha or paired-chain data the features that could be detected were limited. HLA typing was unavailable for some donors at each locus, so association tests used only the typed subset. In a later analysis, several top co-occurrence clusters were reported to appear linked to parvovirus B19, influenza, CMV and Epstein-Barr virus. The classifier was reported to diagnose cytomegalovirus status with high specificity and sensitivity in both the original cohort and the validation cohort. V-gene and J-gene trimming of TCR beta chains was associated with a missense DCLRE1C variant in a later genetic analysis, and the association was replicated in an independent cohort. According to a later analysis, most CMV-associated TCR beta chains appeared to be HLA-restricted, and the HLA associations seemed to be driven largely by CMV exposure. A later analysis associated 15,000 to 20,000 TCR beta sequences with specific HLA alleles at a false discovery rate of 0.05. A further reported finding was that TCR beta sequences accurately predicted the HLA-A and HLA-B alleles for most subjects in the first cohort. In the study, 150 to 200 TCR beta chains were listed as associated with cytomegalovirus. Correlated functional status among segregating V segments might be attributable to linkage disequilibrium, but an unknown experimental factor could not be ruled out. Strong co-occurrence of HLA alleles, especially DR and DQ, made assigning TCR associations to individual alleles difficult. In a later analysis, HLA-associated TCR beta chains were found to be more clonally expanded and to have lower generation probabilities than equally common non-associated chains. Because the 87-base-pair reads could not distinguish some IMGT-functional V segments, including TRBV6-2 and TRBV6-3, those segments were excluded. Most TCR sequences were seen in very few donors, while some public TCRs were found in many individuals. The authors suggested that the approach could potentially be extended to other disease states and immunological phenotypes. A later analysis found that TCR association rates varied across HLA loci, with DRB1 alleles showing the most associated TCRs and HLA-C alleles the fewest. A cluster of highly shared sequence variants was judged likely to represent a technical artifact of the sequencing pipeline. In vitro tests confirmed that a few of the cytomegalovirus-associated TCR beta chains recognize cytomegalovirus antigens. Because counts were too low, about 18 rarely observed V segments, including chromosome 9 orphons, were excluded from the earlier analysis of about 500 of the donors. Sequencing depth was assumed to be roughly uniform across donors in the presence/absence analyses, though that assumption may not hold. The only immune exposure information available for the cohort was CMV serostatus. Compared with the roughly 700-donor mean, donors in an Asian-associated ancestry cluster had fewer N-insertions in productive TCRs, according to a later genetic analysis. In an earlier analysis of under 600 of the donors, most TCR beta V segments were observed in productive rearrangements about 87% or about 30% of the time, broadly matching IMGT annotations.

This sequence uses TRBV7-9 and TRBJ2-5, with TRBD2 identical over 8 junction bases. Sequenced: PBMCs. This receptor was identified in a woman between 18 and 30 years old in good health and CMV-seronegative. The CDR3: CASSRVAGQETQYF. The DNA sequence reads TGTGCCAGCAGCCGCGTAGCGGGGCAAGAGACCCAGTACTTC.